The clone carrying this TCR beta chain was picked up a small number of times. CDR1 is MNHNS and CDR2 is SASEGT in the germline V gene. The CDR3 runs to 15 residues. After removal of 3 bases from V and 2 bases from J, the junction contained 4 bases not matched to a gene. TCR beta CDR3 regions were amplified from RNA. TCR CDR3 regions were first amplified by RT-PCR with HTBI primers. Each CDR3 protein gets one entry after TCRdb re-called the multiplex PCR reads with MiXCR. The table records under 200,000 distinct CDR3 sequences, 9.4% of them present only once. The sample comes from a study of T cells in Graves' hyperthyroidism and ophthalmopathy.

The rearrangement links TRBV6-1 to TRBJ1-2; 9 bases agree with TRBD1. The specimen sequenced was blood. The receptor comes from a young woman with Graves' hyperthyroidism that later progressed to Graves' ophthalmopathy. The CDR3 here is CASSEGTGTNYGYTF. The CDR3, as DNA: TGTGCCAGCAGTGAGGGGACAGGGACGAACTATGGCTACACCTTC.